A selection of T cell receptor beta chains follows, all from one sample in a study of T cell repertoires in ileal Crohn's disease. Using immunoSEQ multiplex PCR, the repertoire was profiled, and TCRdb retains in-frame clones only, with some absent. The data contain about 14,000 clones, roughly four fifths of them singletons. Specimen: ileal tissue. Source of these receptors: an adult with Crohn's disease. Both conserved end residues are part of each CDR3. D genes are given only for firm matches. Not all rows give a size; the values are once, few, many and, for expanded clones, a class.

NA,14,TRBV5-1,NA,TRBJ1-2,CASSFSGGDYGYTF,TGCGCCAGCAGCTTTTCGGGGGGTGACTATGGCTACACCTTC
NA,13,TRBV5-4,TRBD1,TRBJ2-4,CASSTQGADIQYF,TGTGCCAGCAGCACCCAGGGGGCAGACATTCAGTACTTC
NA,16,TRBV11-2,TRBD1,TRBJ1-2,CASSQTPDRGDYGYTF,TGTGCCAGCAGCCAAACCCCCGACAGGGGCGACTATGGCTACACCTTC
NA,14,TRBV6-1,NA,TRBJ1-2,CAIAGTLRKDGYTF,TGTGCCATCGCCGGGACACTAAGAAAGGATGGCTACACCTTC
NA,15,TRBV19,TRBD1,TRBJ2-7,CASSIGTGSWYEQYF,TGTGCCAGTAGTATAGGGACAGGCTCCTGGTACGAGCAGTACTTC
NA,16,TRBV4-1,NA,TRBJ2-5,CASSRGGAGVQETQYF,TGCGCCAGCAGCCGGGGGGGCGCGGGGGTCCAAGAGACCCAGTACTTC
once,14,TRBV6-5,NA,TRBJ2-1,CASSYSAGHNEQFF,TGTGCCAGCAGTTACTCCGCAGGGCACAATGAGCAGTTCTTC
once,15,TRBV29-1,NA,TRBJ2-5,CSVEGAAGGQETQYF,TGCAGCGTTGAAGGGGCAGCCGGGGGACAAGAGACCCAGTACTTC
NA,13,TRBV29-1,NA,TRBJ2-5,CSVEAGGWETQYF,TGCAGCGTTGAAGCGGGGGGCTGGGAGACCCAGTACTTC
once,17,TRBV7-3,TRBD2,TRBJ2-1,CASSSGTSGWSGNEQFF,TGTGCCAGCAGCTCCGGGACTAGCGGGTGGTCTGGGAATGAGCAGTTCTTC
NA,19,TRBV7-6,TRBD1,TRBJ2-2,CASSLPMAPGQGNTGELFF,TGTGCCAGCAGCTTACCCATGGCCCCCGGACAGGGGAACACCGGGGAGCTGTTTTTT
NA,14,TRBV5-1,NA,TRBJ2-5,CASSPSGARETQYF,TGCGCCAGCAGCCCGTCGGGAGCCCGGGAGACCCAGTACTTC
NA,13,TRBV27,TRBD1,TRBJ1-2,CASSTGQGGGYTF,TGTGCCAGCAGCACGGGACAGGGTGGCGGCTACACCTTC
few,15,TRBV14,NA,TRBJ2-7,CASSWVGQRDREQYF,TGTGCCAGCAGCTGGGTGGGCCAGCGGGACAGGGAGCAGTACTTC
NA,13,TRBV4-1,TRBD1,TRBJ1-1,CASRQGAETEAFF,TGCGCCAGCCGCCAGGGGGCAGAGACTGAAGCTTTCTTT
NA,17,TRBV14,TRBD1,TRBJ1-2,CASSQEKRQGNYEGYTF,TGTGCCAGCAGCCAAGAAAAAAGACAGGGGAACTATGAGGGCTACACCTTC
NA,13,TRBV11-2,NA,TRBJ1-1,CASTWNRDTEAFF,TGTGCCAGCACCTGGAATCGGGACACTGAAGCTTTCTTT
NA,16,TRBV7-9,NA,TRBJ2-6,CASSNPGVRGANVLTF,TGTGCCAGCAGCAACCCAGGGGTTAGGGGGGCCAACGTCCTGACTTTC
NA,14,TRBV5-1,TRBD1,TRBJ1-1,CASSAGTGETEAFF,TGCGCCAGCAGCGCCGGGACAGGGGAGACTGAAGCTTTCTTT
NA,19,TRBV6-1,NA,TRBJ2-6,CASSERWGGTTSGANVLTF,TGTGCCAGCAGTGAACGGTGGGGCGGGACGACCTCTGGGGCCAACGTCCTGACTTTC
few,15,TRBV19,TRBD2,TRBJ2-7,CASSIGLAGSYEQYF,TGTGCCAGTAGTATAGGGCTAGCGGGATCCTACGAGCAGTACTTC
NA,15,TRBV7-9,TRBD2,TRBJ2-7,CASSPRTSGSIEQYF,TGTGCCAGCAGCCCCCGGACTAGCGGGAGTATCGAGCAGTACTTC
few,14,TRBV6-1,TRBD1,TRBJ1-3,CASSQGVSGNTIYF,TGTGCCAGCAGTCAGGGGGTTTCAGGAAACACCATATATTTT
NA,15,TRBV6-5,NA,TRBJ1-2,CASSYEGGPLDGYTF,TGTGCCAGCAGTTACGAGGGTGGCCCCCTCGATGGCTACACCTTC
NA,16,TRBV7-8,TRBD1,TRBJ1-6,CASRTGGIGSNSPLHF,TGTGCCAGCAGAACAGGGGGGATAGGGAGTAATTCACCCCTCCACTTT
NA,13,TRBV10-2,NA,TRBJ1-4,CASKEYTNEKLFF,TGCGCCAGCAAGGAGTATACTAATGAAAAACTGTTTTTT
NA,13,TRBV6-5,TRBD1,TRBJ1-2,CASNTDRGWGYTF,TGTGCCAGCAACACCGACAGGGGTTGGGGCTACACCTTC
NA,14,TRBV5-4,NA,TRBJ2-1,CASSSSDSYNEQFF,TGTGCCAGCAGTTCGTCGGACTCATACAATGAGCAGTTCTTC
once,15,TRBV5-1,TRBD2,TRBJ2-7,CASSLVLATGSEQYF,TGCGCCAGCAGCTTGGTACTAGCGACGGGTTCCGAGCAGTACTTC
NA,16,TRBV11-2,TRBD1,TRBJ1-2,CASSQGGRQGDYGYTF,TGTGCCAGCAGCCAGGGGGGGAGACAGGGGGACTATGGCTACACCTTC
NA,11,TRBV19,NA,TRBJ1-1,CASNRNTEAFF,TGTGCCAGTAATCGGAACACTGAAGCTTTCTTT
NA,13,TRBV27,NA,TRBJ1-2,CASSLTVNYGYTF,TGTGCCAGCAGTCTGACAGTAAACTATGGCTACACCTTC
NA,10,TRBV14,TRBD2,TRBJ2-4,CASSSGSWHF,TGTGCCAGCAGTAGCGGGTCCTGGCACTTC
NA,16,TRBV5-5,TRBD2,TRBJ2-3,CASSLDGAGAVDTQYF,TGTGCCAGCAGCTTGGATGGTGCGGGAGCGGTAGATACGCAGTATTTT
NA,16,TRBV5-4,TRBD2,TRBJ2-5,CASSLASGGIEKTQYF,TGTGCCAGCAGCTTGGCGAGCGGGGGGATCGAGAAGACCCAGTACTTC
NA,14,TRBV29-1,NA,TRBJ2-6,CSVDQGSGANVLTF,TGCAGCGTTGACCAGGGCTCTGGGGCCAACGTCCTGACTTTC
NA,14,TRBV19,NA,TRBJ2-2,CASSSAGSAGELFF,TGTGCCAGTAGTAGCGCGGGTTCGGCCGGGGAGCTGTTTTTT
NA,14,TRBV11-2,TRBD1,TRBJ1-2,CASSPGQNPYGHTF,TGTGCCAGCAGCCCGGGACAGAACCCCTATGGCCACACCTTC
NA,18,TRBV27,TRBD1,TRBJ2-2,CASSFKLNRGVRTGELFF,TGTGCCAGCAGTTTTAAGTTAAACAGGGGCGTGAGGACCGGGGAGCTGTTTTTT
NA,15,TRBV5-1,NA,TRBJ2-5,CASSLGLATAVTQYF,TGCGCCAGCAGCTTGGGGCTAGCCACAGCAGTGACCCAGTACTTC
NA,14,TRBV29-1,TRBD1,TRBJ2-6,CSVMTGTGANVLTF,TGCAGCGTTATGACAGGGACTGGGGCCAACGTCCTGACTTTC
NA,15,TRBV10-1,TRBD2,TRBJ2-1,CASSEGLAGVYEQFF,TGCGCCAGCAGTGAGGGACTAGCGGGAGTATATGAGCAGTTCTTC
NA,13,TRBV5-1,NA,TRBJ2-4,CASSLYEGSTQYF,TGCGCCAGCAGCTTGTACGAGGGCTCGACTCAGTACTTC
NA,15,TRBV7-3,NA,TRBJ2-3,CASSPRGGLTDTQYF,TGTGCCAGCAGCCCAAGAGGCGGGTTGACAGATACGCAGTATTTT
few,18,TRBV7-2,NA,TRBJ1-3,CASSLTVQTPSSGNTIYF,TGTGCCAGCAGCCTCACCGTTCAGACACCGAGCTCTGGAAACACCATATATTTT
NA,13,TRBV5-4,TRBD2,TRBJ2-3,CASRRGSTDTQYF,TGTGCCAGCAGGCGGGGGAGCACAGATACGCAGTATTTT
NA,15,TRBV11-3,NA,TRBJ2-1,CASSSSRGSYNEQFF,TGTGCCAGCAGTTCCTCGCGGGGATCCTACAATGAGCAGTTCTTC
few,15,TRBV7-2,TRBD2,TRBJ2-3,CASSPRGGRADTQYF,TGTGCCAGCAGCCCACGTGGGGGGAGGGCAGATACGCAGTATTTT